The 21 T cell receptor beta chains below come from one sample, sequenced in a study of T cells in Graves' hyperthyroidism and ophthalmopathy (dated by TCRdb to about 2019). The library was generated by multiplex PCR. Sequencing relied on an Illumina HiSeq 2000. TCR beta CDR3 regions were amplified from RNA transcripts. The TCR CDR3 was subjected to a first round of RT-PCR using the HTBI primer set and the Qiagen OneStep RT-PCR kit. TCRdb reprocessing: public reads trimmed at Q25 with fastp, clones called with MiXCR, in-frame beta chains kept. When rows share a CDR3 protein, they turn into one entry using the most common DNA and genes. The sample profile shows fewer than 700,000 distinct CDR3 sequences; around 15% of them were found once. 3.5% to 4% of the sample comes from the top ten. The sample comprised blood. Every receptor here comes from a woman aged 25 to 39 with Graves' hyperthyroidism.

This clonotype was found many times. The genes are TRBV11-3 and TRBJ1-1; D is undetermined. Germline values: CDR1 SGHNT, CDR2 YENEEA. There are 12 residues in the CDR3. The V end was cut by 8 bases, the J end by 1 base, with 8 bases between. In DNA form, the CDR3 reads TGTGCCAGCGCGGACGAGAACACTGAAGCTTTCTTT. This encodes CASADENTEAFF.

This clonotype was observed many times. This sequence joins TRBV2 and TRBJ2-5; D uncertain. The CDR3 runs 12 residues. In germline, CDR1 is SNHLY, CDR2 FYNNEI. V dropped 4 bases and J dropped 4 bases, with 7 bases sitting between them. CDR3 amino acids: CASSGRSETQYF. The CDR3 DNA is TGTGCCAGCAGTGGTAGGTCAGAGACCCAGTACTTC.

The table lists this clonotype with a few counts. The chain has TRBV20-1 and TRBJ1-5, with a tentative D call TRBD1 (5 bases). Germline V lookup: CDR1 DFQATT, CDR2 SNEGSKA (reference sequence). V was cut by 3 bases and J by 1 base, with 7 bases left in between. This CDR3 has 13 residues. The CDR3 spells CSASGASNQPQHF. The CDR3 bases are TGCAGTGCTAGCGGGGCGAGCAATCAGCCCCAGCATTTT.

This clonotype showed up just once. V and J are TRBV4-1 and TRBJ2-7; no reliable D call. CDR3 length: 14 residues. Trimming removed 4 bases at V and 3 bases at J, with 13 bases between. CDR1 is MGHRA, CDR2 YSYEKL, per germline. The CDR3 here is CASSRQTRLYEQYF. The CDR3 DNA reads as TGCGCCAGCAGCCGTCAAACCCGGCTCTACGAGCAGTACTTC.

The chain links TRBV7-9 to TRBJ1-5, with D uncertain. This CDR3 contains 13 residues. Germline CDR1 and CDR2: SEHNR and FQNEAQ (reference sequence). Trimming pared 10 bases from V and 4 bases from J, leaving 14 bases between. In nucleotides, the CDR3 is TGTGCCACCATGCCCCAAATTAATCAGCCCCAGCATTTT. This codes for CATMPQINQPQHF.

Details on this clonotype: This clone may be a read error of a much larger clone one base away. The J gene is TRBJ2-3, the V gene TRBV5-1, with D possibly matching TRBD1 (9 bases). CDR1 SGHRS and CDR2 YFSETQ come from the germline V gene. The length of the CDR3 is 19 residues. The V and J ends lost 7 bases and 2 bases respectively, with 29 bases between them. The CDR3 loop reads CASLHTGQGLVGLTDTQYF. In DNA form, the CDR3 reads TGCGCCAGCCTTCATACGGGACAGGGACTAGTGGGACTCACAGATACGCAGTATTTT.

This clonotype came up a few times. CDR3 sequence (DNA): TGTGCCAGCAGTGTTGGGGATCGATACATTCAGTACTTC. It specifies CASSVGDRYIQYF. The V call is TRBV6-1, the J call TRBJ2-4; D gene ambiguous. Trimming removed 4 bases from V and 8 bases from J, with 12 bases in between. The CDR3 consists of 13 residues. Germline V gene sequence: CDR1 MNHNS, CDR2 SASEGT.

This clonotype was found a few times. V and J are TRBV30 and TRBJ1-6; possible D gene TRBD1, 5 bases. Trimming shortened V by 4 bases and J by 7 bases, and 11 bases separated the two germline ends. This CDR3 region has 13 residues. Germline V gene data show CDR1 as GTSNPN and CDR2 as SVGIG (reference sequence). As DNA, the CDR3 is TGTGCCTGGAATAGACAGCAGAATTCACCCCTCCACTTT. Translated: CAWNRQQNSPLHF. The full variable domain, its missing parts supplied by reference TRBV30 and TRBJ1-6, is SQTIHQWPATLVQPVGSPLSLECTVEGTSNPNLYWYRQAAGRGLQLLFYSVGIGQISSEVPQNLSASRPQDRQFILSSKKLLLSDSGFYLCAWNRQQNSPLHFGNGTRLTVT.

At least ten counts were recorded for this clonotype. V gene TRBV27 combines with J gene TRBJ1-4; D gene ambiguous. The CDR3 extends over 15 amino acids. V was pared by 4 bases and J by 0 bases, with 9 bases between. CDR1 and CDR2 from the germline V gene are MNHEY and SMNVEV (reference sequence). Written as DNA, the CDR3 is TGTGCCAGCAGTTCCTACAGAACAACTAATGAAAAACTGTTTTTT. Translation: CASSSYRTTNEKLFF.

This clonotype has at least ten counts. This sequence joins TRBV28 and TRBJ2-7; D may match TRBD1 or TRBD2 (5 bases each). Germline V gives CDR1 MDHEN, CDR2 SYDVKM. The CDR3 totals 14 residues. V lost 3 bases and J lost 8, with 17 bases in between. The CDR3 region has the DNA TGTGCCAGCAGTTTGGCAGTTGGGGACCGTAAGCAGTACTTC. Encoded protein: CASSLAVGDRKQYF.

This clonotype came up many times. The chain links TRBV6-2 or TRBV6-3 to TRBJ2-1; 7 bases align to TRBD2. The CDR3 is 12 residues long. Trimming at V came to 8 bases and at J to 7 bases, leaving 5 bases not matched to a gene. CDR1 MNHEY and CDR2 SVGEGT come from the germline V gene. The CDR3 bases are TGTGCCAGCGGGAGGGTGATAAATGAGCAGTTCTTC. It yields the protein CASGRVINEQFF.

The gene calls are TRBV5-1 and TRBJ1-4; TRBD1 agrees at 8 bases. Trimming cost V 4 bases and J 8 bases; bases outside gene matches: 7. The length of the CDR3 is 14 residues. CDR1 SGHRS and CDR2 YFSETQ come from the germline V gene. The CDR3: CASSPRTGFEKLFF. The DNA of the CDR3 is TGCGCCAGCAGCCCCCGGACAGGGTTCGAAAAACTGTTTTTT.

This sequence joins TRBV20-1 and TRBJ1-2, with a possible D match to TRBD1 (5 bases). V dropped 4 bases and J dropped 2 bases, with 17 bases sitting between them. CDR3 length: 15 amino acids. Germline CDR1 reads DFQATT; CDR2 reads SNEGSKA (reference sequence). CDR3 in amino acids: CSAKLIQGTNYGYTF. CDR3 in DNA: TGCAGTGCTAAGTTGATCCAGGGCACGAACTATGGCTACACCTTC.

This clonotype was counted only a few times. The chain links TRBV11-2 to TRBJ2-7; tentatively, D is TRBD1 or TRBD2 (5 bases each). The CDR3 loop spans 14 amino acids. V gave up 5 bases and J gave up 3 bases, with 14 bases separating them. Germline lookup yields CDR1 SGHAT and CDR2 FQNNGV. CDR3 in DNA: TGTGCCAGCAGCATCCGGGACGGCCTCTACGAGCAGTACTTC. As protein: CASSIRDGLYEQYF.

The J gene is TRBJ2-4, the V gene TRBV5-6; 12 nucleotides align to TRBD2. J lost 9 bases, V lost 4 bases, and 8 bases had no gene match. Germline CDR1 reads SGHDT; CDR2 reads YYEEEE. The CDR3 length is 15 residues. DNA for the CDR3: TGTGCCAGCAGCCCGCTAGCGGGAGGGGGCGGCATTCAGTACTTC. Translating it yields CASSPLAGGGGIQYF.

The CDR3 protein is CASRTDRGFNYGYTF. The CDR3 DNA follows: TGTGCCAGTAGGACCGACAGGGGGTTTAACTATGGCTACACCTTC. The chain is built from TRBV19 and TRBJ1-2, with 9 bases that match TRBD1. Germline CDR1 is LNHDA and CDR2 is SQIVND (reference sequence). After removal of 6 bases from V and 1 base from J, the junction contained 6 bases not matched to a gene. This CDR3 spans 15 amino acids.

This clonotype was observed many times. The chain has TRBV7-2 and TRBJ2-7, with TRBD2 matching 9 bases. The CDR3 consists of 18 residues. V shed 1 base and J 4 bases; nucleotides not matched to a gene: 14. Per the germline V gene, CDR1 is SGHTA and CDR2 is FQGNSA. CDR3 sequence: CASSLGGVGLAGIYEQYF. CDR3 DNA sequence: TGTGCCAGCAGCTTAGGGGGTGTGGGGCTAGCGGGAATATACGAGCAGTACTTC.

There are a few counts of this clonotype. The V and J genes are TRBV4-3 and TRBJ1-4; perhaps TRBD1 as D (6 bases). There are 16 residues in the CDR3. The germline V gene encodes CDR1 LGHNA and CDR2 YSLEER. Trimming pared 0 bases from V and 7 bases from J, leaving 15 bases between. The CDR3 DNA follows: TGCGCCAGCAGCCAAGAACGGTCAGGGGACGGTGAAAAACTGTTTTTT. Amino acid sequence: CASSQERSGDGEKLFF.

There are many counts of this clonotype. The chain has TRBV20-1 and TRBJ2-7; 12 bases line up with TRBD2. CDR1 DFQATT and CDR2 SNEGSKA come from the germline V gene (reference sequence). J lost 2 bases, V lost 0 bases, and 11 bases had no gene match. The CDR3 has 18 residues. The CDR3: CSARDPGLAGQTTYEQYF. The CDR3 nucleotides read TGCAGTGCTAGAGATCCGGGACTAGCGGGCCAAACGACCTACGAGCAGTACTTC.

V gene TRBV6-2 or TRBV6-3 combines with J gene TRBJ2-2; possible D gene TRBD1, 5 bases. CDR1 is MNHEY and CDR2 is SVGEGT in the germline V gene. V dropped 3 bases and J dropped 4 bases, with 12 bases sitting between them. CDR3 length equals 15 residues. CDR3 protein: CASSYLGLSTGELFF. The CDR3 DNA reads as TGTGCCAGCAGTTATTTGGGGCTTTCCACCGGGGAGCTGTTTTTT.

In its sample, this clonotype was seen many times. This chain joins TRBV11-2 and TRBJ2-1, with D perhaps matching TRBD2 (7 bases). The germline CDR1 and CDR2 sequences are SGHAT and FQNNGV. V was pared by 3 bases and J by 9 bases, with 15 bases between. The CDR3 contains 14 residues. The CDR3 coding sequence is TGTGCCAGCAGCTTTTTCGGGGGGCGGGGTGAGCAGTTCTTC. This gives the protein CASSFFGGRGEQFF.